This T cell receptor (beta chain) was recovered during a study of breast tumors, draining lymph nodes, adjacent tissues. Regarding this clonotype: Its antigen is currently unknown. A much larger clone sits a single nucleotide away, making a read error possible.

The CDR3 runs 14 residues. V was shortened by 4 bases and J by 2 bases, with 11 bases between the two germline ends. TCRdb fed the multiplex PCR reads into MiXCR, producing one record per CDR3 protein. Among 66,000 or so distinct CDR3 sequences listed, around two fifths were seen once. Study results and caveats: Tumor repertoires ranked between lymph nodes and nontumor tissue in diversity, with V and J gene preferences. Data only fit, rather than demonstrated, lymph node origin of most tumor T cells.

The V and J genes are TRBV12-3 or TRBV12-4 and TRBJ1-2; D uncertain. The sample comprised breast tumor tissue. The sequence was obtained from a female donor with breast cancer. Some clones in this sample may be carry-over from other donors' samples. The CDR3 coding sequence is TGTGCCAGCAGTTCATCTGAGAGGAACTATGGCTACACCTTC. It yields the protein CASSSSERNYGYTF.